This passage covers 32 T cell receptor delta chains from one sample sequenced in a study of Vδ1+ human thymocytes. Whole-study results and caveats: In the thymus, TRG and TRD repertoires looked highly polyclonal with Gaussian CDR3 lengths.

Their antigens remain unidentified. Sequences come from RNA converted to cDNA by reverse transcription. Multiplex PCR used pooled V-gene forward primers and a constant-region reverse primer to amplify CDR3s. TCRdb re-processed the multiplex PCR reads via CATT. In the table there are 45,000 to 60,000 delta-chain clones, about 15% of which are singletons. Sequenced sample: Vdelta1+ gamma-delta thymocytes from the thymus. The subset: FACS-sorted CD3+ TCRalphabeta- TCRVdelta1+ TCRVdelta2- thymocytes. These receptor sequences come from a girl less than two years old who had congenital heart surgery.

Comment on this clone: One end of the junction is discordant with germline, which a read error may explain. The V gene is TRDV1, the J gene TRDJ1, with TRDD3 matching 9 bases. The CDR3 is 19 amino acids. Germline V lookup: CDR1 TSWWSYY, CDR2 QGS. CDR3 sequence reads: CALGELGFVLGDPSDKLIF. The CDR3 DNA is TGTGCTCTCGGGGAACTGGGTTTCGTACTGGGGGACCCTTCCGATAAACTCATCTTT.

This clone was seen a handful of times. The gene calls are TRDV1 and TRDJ1; 8 positions agree with TRDD3. This CDR3 contains 24 residues. V lost 4 bases, J lost 0 bases, and 31 bases stayed unmatched. Germline-derived CDR1 and CDR2 are TSWWSYY and QGS. This chain's CDR3 is CALGVLPGLPALFTGGLYTDKLIF. The DNA for the CDR3 is TGTGCTCTTGGGGTTCTTCCCGGCCTCCCAGCCCTCTTTACTGGGGGGCTGTACACCGATAAACTCATCTTT.

The chain carries TRDV2 and TRDJ1, with 7 positions matching TRDD3. The V segment lost 2 bases and the J segment 0 bases; nucleotides outside the gene matches: 11. CDR3 size: 17 residues. The V gene's germline CDR1 is GEAIGNYY and CDR2 EKD. This CDR3 is CACDIDLWGTYTDKLIF. Written as DNA, the CDR3 is TGTGCCTGTGACATCGACTTATGGGGGACCTACACCGATAAACTCATCTTT.

J is TRDJ1 and V is TRDV2; TRDD3 agrees at 12 bases. The CDR3 totals 19 residues. Germline V lookup: CDR1 GEAIGNYY, CDR2 EKD. Trimming cost V 0 bases and J 7 bases; bases outside gene matches: 17. The CDR3 nucleotides read TGTGCCTGTGACACCGAATTTCCTTACTGGGGGATACAACCTTCTAAACTCATCTTT. It translates to CACDTEFPYWGIQPSKLIF.

The chain employs TRDV1 and TRDJ1; 9 bases are a match to TRDD3. Germline CDR1 TSWWSYY, CDR2 QGS. J gave up 6 bases and V 6 bases, and 23 bases lay outside the gene matches. The CDR3 runs 19 residues. The CDR3 nucleotides read TGTGCTCTTGGCGAATCCTCTACGGGTCAGGTACTGGGGGACTATAAACTCATCTTT. As protein: CALGESSTGQVLGDYKLIF.

V gene TRDV1 combines with J gene TRDJ1; 10 bases align to TRDD3. CDR3 length: 19 residues. Unmatched junction bases numbered 21, after V lost 1 base and J lost 10 bases. Germline-derived CDR1 and CDR2 are TSWWSYY and QGS. CDR3 residues: CALGEQRPPKLGDLCRLIF. DNA for the CDR3: TGTGCTCTTGGGGAACAGCGGCCCCCTAAACTGGGGGATCTATGTAGACTCATCTTT.

The V and J genes are TRDV1 and TRDJ1; D might be TRDD2 or TRDD3, each matching 6 bases. Between the trimmed V and J ends, which lost 1 base and 0 bases, there was a span of 36 bases. Per germline, CDR1 TSWWSYY and CDR2 QGS. The CDR3 length is 24 residues. Here the CDR3 reads CALGEPAFRGAGGRSYSHTDKLIF. DNA of the CDR3: TGTGCTCTTGGGGAACCTGCCTTCCGTGGGGCCGGGGGAAGGTCTTACAGTCACACCGATAAACTCATCTTT.

This clone was found a few times. This sequence joins TRDV1 and TRDJ1; 13 bases match TRDD3. The trim removed 0 bases at V and 0 bases at J, leaving 10 bases unmatched. Germline CDR1 is TSWWSYY and CDR2 is QGS. This CDR3 spans 20 amino acids. CDR3 in DNA: TGTGCTCTTGGGGAACTAGCTACGCACTGGGGGATACGCAACACCGATAAACTCATCTTT. Protein: CALGELATHWGIRNTDKLIF.

This clone turned up a few times. The V call is TRDV1, the J call TRDJ1; D perhaps matches TRDD2 (8 bases). In germline, CDR1 is TSWWSYY, CDR2 QGS. Deletions cut 5 bases from V and 0 bases from J, with 46 bases between. This CDR3 has 26 amino acids. The CDR3 DNA reads as TGTGCTCTTGGGTCCTTGATCTTCCTACGTCAGTATGGCCCGGGGTGGGATACTCGGTACACCGATAAACTCATCTTT. Translated, it gives CALGSLIFLRQYGPGWDTRYTDKLIF.

The chain has TRDV1 and TRDJ1, with a possible D match to TRDD3 (5 bases). Trimming took 2 bases from V and 0 from J, leaving 28 bases between them. This CDR3 has 21 residues. Germline assignment: CDR1 TSWWSYY and CDR2 QGS. The CDR3 loop reads CALGESKSEGFGSYYTDKLIF. CDR3 sequence (DNA): TGTGCTCTTGGGGAAAGCAAATCAGAGGGATTCGGGTCATACTACACCGATAAACTCATCTTT.

V gene TRDV1 combines with J gene TRDJ1, with 9 nucleotides matching TRDD3. CDR3 size: 20 residues. V lost 1 base and J lost 1; bases outside the gene matches: 16. Looked up from germline, CDR1 is TSWWSYY and CDR2 is QGS. The CDR3 DNA reads as TGTGCTCTTGGGGAACCAGTTCCGTCATCATGGGGGATAATCACCGATAAACTCATCTTT. This gives the protein CALGEPVPSSWGIITDKLIF.

This chain links TRDV1 with TRDJ1, with a possible D match to TRDD3 (5 bases). Deletions cut 4 bases from V and 4 bases from J, with 19 bases between. Germline V gives CDR1 TSWWSYY, CDR2 QGS. This CDR3 has 16 residues. The CDR3 region has the DNA TGTGCTCTTGGGGGCATACCAATGGGGCCCCTCGATAAACTCATCTTT. Translating gives CALGGIPMGPLDKLIF.

This clone was found a few times. The chain joins TRAV29/DV5 to TRDJ1, with 8 bases lining up with TRDD3. Germline values: CDR1 NSMFDY, CDR2 ISSIKDK. Germline trimming cut 3 bases from V and 0 bases from J; bases unmatched to any gene: 19. This CDR3 has 19 amino acids. Written as DNA, the CDR3 is TGTGCAGCAAACCTACTGGGGGCTCCACAAGGACCTTACACCGATAAACTCATCTTT. It codes for CAANLLGAPQGPYTDKLIF.

This clone was observed at least ten times. This chain connects TRDV2 to TRDJ1, with 11 bases identical to TRDD3. After removal of 3 bases from V and 2 bases from J, the junction contained 7 bases not matched to a gene. The CDR3 has 16 amino acids. The V gene's germline CDR1 is GEAIGNYY and CDR2 EKD. This chain's CDR3 is CACDVGDTGATDKLIF. The CDR3 DNA is TGTGCCTGTGACGTGGGGGATACGGGGGCGACCGATAAACTCATCTTT.

This clone showed up just a few times. V is TRDV1 and J is TRDJ1; TRDD3 matches 8 bases. The V segment lost 1 base and the J segment 0 bases; nucleotides outside the gene matches: 16. The germline CDR1 and CDR2 sequences are TSWWSYY and QGS. There are 20 residues in the CDR3. The CDR3 coding sequence is TGTGCTCTTGGGGAACGGGTCCTACATCGCTGGGGGAAAGACACCGATAAACTCATCTTT. Translated, it gives CALGERVLHRWGKDTDKLIF.

The chain links TRDV1 to TRDJ1, with D perhaps TRDD3 (9 bases). CDR1 is TSWWSYY and CDR2 is QGS in the germline V gene. V lost 1 base and J 0 bases, leaving 27 bases between the germline ends. CDR3 size: 21 residues. In DNA, the CDR3 is TGTGCTCTTGGGGAACCTTCCTACATATACTGGGGGACAAAGTACACCGATAAACTCATCTTT. This gives the protein CALGEPSYIYWGTKYTDKLIF.

This clone was found a few times. This rearrangement joins TRDV1 to TRDJ1; unclear D gene. CDR3 length equals 22 residues. V lost 3 bases, J lost 0 bases, and 32 bases lay in between. Germline lookup yields CDR1 TSWWSYY and CDR2 QGS. The CDR3 region has the DNA TGTGCTCTTGGGGATACCCGACTACTGTCCAGGGCGGCCAACAGGTACACCGATAAACTCATCTTT. Translating gives CALGDTRLLSRAANRYTDKLIF.

This clone was counted ten times or more. The chain carries TRDV2 and TRDJ1; tentative D call: TRDD3 (5 bases). The CDR3 runs 13 residues. Germline CDR1 reads GEAIGNYY; CDR2 reads EKD. V dropped 4 bases and J dropped 4 bases, with 12 bases sitting between them. CDR3 DNA: TGTGCCTGTGAATCGGCTGGGTGCGATAAACTCATCTTT. It translates to CACESAGCDKLIF.

J is TRDJ1 and V is TRAV29/DV5; a weak D match, TRDD2 (6 bases). The CDR3 extends over 19 amino acids. V was clipped by 0 bases and J by 2 bases, with 26 bases between them. The germline gives CDR1 NSMFDY, CDR2 ISSIKDK. The chain's CDR3 is CAASAPVLRSWERTDKLIF. The CDR3 coding sequence is TGTGCAGCAAGCGCGCCGGTCCTACGAAGCTGGGAGAGGACCGATAAACTCATCTTT.

This clone occurred a few times. The rearrangement uses TRDV1 and TRDJ1; 10 nucleotides align to TRDD3. V shed 0 bases and J 5 bases; nucleotides not matched to a gene: 12. Germline loops: CDR1 TSWWSYY, CDR2 QGS. The CDR3 covers 18 residues. This CDR3 is CALGELPYWGIGGDKLIF. The CDR3 nucleotides are TGTGCTCTTGGGGAACTACCCTACTGGGGGATCGGAGGGGATAAACTCATCTTT.

Concerning this clone itself: Being one base from a much bigger clone, this may be a read error. Other nucleotide sequences in the sample specify the same CDR3. This chain links TRDV2 with TRDJ1; a weak D match, TRDD3 (6 bases). CDR1 and CDR2 from the germline V gene are GEAIGNYY and EKD. The CDR3 runs 16 residues. In nucleotides, the CDR3 is TGTGCCTGTGGGTTGCGTGGAGGGATAAGGTCCGACAAACTCATCTTT. It is translated as CACGLRGGIRSDKLIF.

V gene TRDV1 combines with J gene TRDJ1, with TRDD3 matching 9 bases. Germline V gives CDR1 TSWWSYY, CDR2 QGS. V gave up 3 bases and J gave up 1 base; unmatched junction bases: 15. CDR3 length equals 19 residues. CDR3 amino acids: CALGDWRPLGIRGTDKLIF. The CDR3 DNA sequence: TGTGCTCTTGGGGATTGGAGACCTCTGGGGATACGCGGCACCGATAAACTCATCTTT.

The chain links TRDV1 to TRDJ1; D unclear. Germline loops: CDR1 TSWWSYY, CDR2 QGS. The V gene lost 3 bases and the J gene lost 4 bases, with 21 bases spanning the gap. CDR3 length: 17 residues. This CDR3 reads CALGEAGLLFSVDKLIF. The CDR3 DNA sequence: TGTGCTCTTGGGGAGGCCGGTCTCCTGTTCTCCGTCGATAAACTCATCTTT.

This sequence joins TRDV1 and TRDJ1, with 10 bases lining up with TRDD3. Germline CDR1 reads TSWWSYY; CDR2 reads QGS. Trimming took 2 bases from V and 0 from J; bases not matched to a gene: 21. This CDR3 region has 22 residues. CDR3 nucleotides: TGTGCTCTTGGGGAAACTTCCTACGTGATGTACTGGGGGATCGCCGACACCGATAAACTCATCTTT. It is translated as CALGETSYVMYWGIADTDKLIF.

This clone showed up just a few times. V usage is TRDV1 and J usage is TRDJ1, with 9 bases lining up with TRDD3. Germline V gene data show CDR1 as TSWWSYY and CDR2 as QGS. The CDR3 has 24 amino acids. After removal of 1 base from V and 0 bases from J, the junction contained 27 bases not matched to a gene. CDR3 residues: CALGEPAEWVPLILGDRDTDKLIF. In DNA form, the CDR3 reads TGTGCTCTTGGGGAACCGGCGGAATGGGTCCCCCTCATACTGGGGGACCGGGACACCGATAAACTCATCTTT.

This chain uses TRDV1 with TRDJ1, with 9 bases fitting TRDD2. Trimming cost V 1 base and J 7 bases; bases outside gene matches: 22. The length of the CDR3 is 20 residues. Germline assignment: CDR1 TSWWSYY and CDR2 QGS. CDR3 bases: TGTGCTCTTGGGGAACAGCCTTCCTACCCTTTTACGCATCGAAGACTTAAACTCATCTTT. This sequence encodes CALGEQPSYPFTHRRLKLIF.

The chain uses TRDV1 and TRDJ1; D is uncertain. The length of the CDR3 is 19 residues. Trimming removed 4 bases at V and 0 bases at J, with 24 bases between. Germline CDR1 TSWWSYY, CDR2 QGS. CDR3 protein: CALGVPFGPHQLYTDKLIF. Written as DNA, the CDR3 is TGTGCTCTTGGGGTACCATTCGGACCCCATCAACTATACACCGATAAACTCATCTTT.

This clone was seen a few times. The V and J genes are TRDV1 and TRDJ1, with 11 bases identical to TRDD3. Germline CDR1 TSWWSYY, CDR2 QGS. There are 21 residues in the CDR3. V lost 4 bases and J lost 0; bases outside the gene matches: 19. The CDR3 DNA sequence: TGTGCTCTTGGGGCCCCCTTACCTTACGGCCTGGGGGATACCCACACCGATAAACTCATCTTT. The encoded protein is CALGAPLPYGLGDTHTDKLIF.

This clone was seen only a few times. This chain links TRDV1 with TRDJ1, with TRDD3 as a possible D gene (5 bases). V was cut by 4 bases and J by 1 base, with 25 bases left in between. The CDR3 is made up of 19 amino acids. Germline lookup yields CDR1 TSWWSYY and CDR2 QGS. CDR3 protein: CALGGRARLGRGATDKLIF. DNA of the CDR3: TGTGCTCTTGGGGGAAGAGCTCGCCTGGGTAGGGGAGCCACCGATAAACTCATCTTT.

The chain uses TRDV1 and TRDJ1, with 8 bases aligning to TRDD3. V lost 2 bases and J lost 0; bases outside the gene matches: 17. CDR1 and CDR2 (germline): TSWWSYY, QGS. CDR3 length: 20 amino acids. This CDR3 is CALGERYLRGDIAHTDKLIF. DNA of the CDR3: TGTGCTCTTGGGGAAAGGTACCTACGGGGGGATATCGCCCACACCGATAAACTCATCTTT.

The genes are TRDV1 and TRDJ1; 10 bases map to TRDD3. The V gene end was trimmed by 2 bases and the J gene end by 7 bases; junction bases not matched to a gene: 22. CDR3 length equals 20 residues. Germline-derived CDR1 and CDR2 are TSWWSYY and QGS. The CDR3 DNA follows: TGTGCTCTTGGGGAAATTTTCCCGCCTTCTTTTACTGGGGGATTCGGTAAACTCATCTTT. It translates to CALGEIFPPSFTGGFGKLIF.

The chain has TRDV1 and TRDJ1; perhaps TRDD3 as D (5 bases). Germline V CDR1 and CDR2: TSWWSYY, QGS. The CDR3 sequence is 17 residues long. Trimming pared 0 bases from V and 0 bases from J, leaving 14 bases between. CDR3 sequence: CALGELLLRGYTDKLIF. In DNA form, the CDR3 reads TGTGCTCTTGGGGAACTACTTCTACGGGGGTACACCGATAAACTCATCTTT.